The rows below give T cell receptor beta chains drawn from one sample of a study of cytomegalovirus exposure and HLA in healthy donors. Sequencing used immunoSEQ multiplex PCR; TCRdb keeps in-frame clones, though not all of them. There are fewer than 250,000 clones in the sample; roughly 83% occur only once, and roughly 6% lies in the top ten. Sequencing was performed on PBMCs. Receptor source: a woman aged 18-29 years in good health and CMV-seronegative. CDR3s include the opening cysteine and the closing phenylalanine or tryptophan. The D gene is left open where the match is weak. Size tells how often a clone was seen (once, few, many) or the class of an expanded clone, and some rows leave it out.

D gene: TRBD1
V gene: TRBV2
J gene: TRBJ1-2
clone size: once
CDR3 length: 14
CDR3 DNA: TGTGCCAGCAGTGACCACGACAGGGGGCTCGAAAACACCTTC
CDR3 protein: CASSDHDRGLENTF

D gene: TRBD2
V gene: TRBV7-9
J gene: TRBJ2-3
clone size: -
CDR3 length: 18
CDR3 DNA: TGTGCCAGCAGCCCCCCCCTCCGGACTAGCGGGGGGGCTGATACGCAGTATTTT
CDR3 protein: CASSPPLRTSGGADTQYF

D gene: -
V gene: TRBV30
J gene: TRBJ2-2
clone size: -
CDR3 length: 13
CDR3 DNA: TGTGCCTGGGATATTAAGGACACCGGGGAGCTGTTTTTT
CDR3 protein: CAWDIKDTGELFF

D gene: TRBD1
V gene: TRBV10-2
J gene: TRBJ1-5
clone size: -
CDR3 length: 14
CDR3 DNA: TGCGCCAGCAGTCGACAGGGCGACTCTCAGCCCCAGCATTTT
CDR3 protein: CASSRQGDSQPQHF

D gene: -
V gene: TRBV6-6
J gene: TRBJ1-1
clone size: -
CDR3 length: 11
CDR3 DNA: TGTGCCAGCGCGGGTAACACTGAAGCTTTCTTT
CDR3 protein: CASAGNTEAFF

D gene: TRBD2
V gene: TRBV29-1
J gene: TRBJ2-1
clone size: -
CDR3 length: 13
CDR3 DNA: TGCAGCGTGGGACTAGAGGTAGGCAATGAGCAGTTCTTC
CDR3 protein: CSVGLEVGNEQFF

D gene: TRBD1
V gene: TRBV5-6
J gene: TRBJ2-1
clone size: -
CDR3 length: 15
CDR3 DNA: TGTGCCAGCAGCGTACCGGGACAGGGATACAATGAGCAGTTCTTC
CDR3 protein: CASSVPGQGYNEQFF

D gene: -
V gene: TRBV5-1
J gene: TRBJ1-5
clone size: -
CDR3 length: 13
CDR3 DNA: TGCGCCAGCAGCTTGGCGGTCAATCAGCCCCAGCATTTT
CDR3 protein: CASSLAVNQPQHF

D gene: -
V gene: TRBV29-1
J gene: TRBJ1-1
clone size: once
CDR3 length: 14
CDR3 DNA: TGCAGCGCCCGATCCGATCTAGGGAACACTGAAGCTTTCTTT
CDR3 protein: CSARSDLGNTEAFF

D gene: -
V gene: TRBV7-9
J gene: TRBJ1-3
clone size: -
CDR3 length: 14
CDR3 DNA: TGTGCCAGCAGCTTAGATCAATCTGGAAACACCATATATTTT
CDR3 protein: CASSLDQSGNTIYF

D gene: -
V gene: TRBV6-5
J gene: TRBJ1-1
clone size: -
CDR3 length: 14
CDR3 DNA: TGTGCCAGCAGTTGGGCGGGGATGAACACTGAAGCTTTCTTT
CDR3 protein: CASSWAGMNTEAFF

D gene: -
V gene: TRBV6-6
J gene: TRBJ1-6
clone size: -
CDR3 length: 14
CDR3 DNA: TGTGCCAGCACCTCCGATCTGGAAAGGGCACCCCTCCACTTT
CDR3 protein: CASTSDLERAPLHF

D gene: TRBD1
V gene: TRBV5-1
J gene: TRBJ1-1
clone size: -
CDR3 length: 12
CDR3 DNA: TGCGCCAGCAATACTCCGGGACAGGAAGCTTTCTTT
CDR3 protein: CASNTPGQEAFF

D gene: TRBD1
V gene: TRBV2
J gene: TRBJ2-7
clone size: -
CDR3 length: 12
CDR3 DNA: TGTGCCAGGGGGGACAGGGCCTACGAGCAGTACTTC
CDR3 protein: CARGDRAYEQYF

D gene: -
V gene: TRBV6-1
J gene: TRBJ1-2
clone size: -
CDR3 length: 13
CDR3 DNA: TGTGCCAGCAGTGAAGGGGGTAACTATGGCTACACCTTC
CDR3 protein: CASSEGGNYGYTF

D gene: -
V gene: TRBV27
J gene: TRBJ2-7
clone size: -
CDR3 length: 13
CDR3 DNA: TGTGCCAGCAAATCCGACGGGGAATACGAGCAGTACTTC
CDR3 protein: CASKSDGEYEQYF

D gene: TRBD2
V gene: TRBV6-5
J gene: TRBJ2-2
clone size: once
CDR3 length: 15
CDR3 DNA: TGTGCCAGCAGCCAAACTAGCGGGAGCGTCGGGGAGCTGTTTTTT
CDR3 protein: CASSQTSGSVGELFF

D gene: -
V gene: TRBV4-1
J gene: TRBJ2-1
clone size: -
CDR3 length: 13
CDR3 DNA: TGCGCCAGCAGCCATCCTAACCGGGACCACCAGTTCTTC
CDR3 protein: CASSHPNRDHQFF

D gene: -
V gene: TRBV28
J gene: TRBJ2-1
clone size: -
CDR3 length: 13
CDR3 DNA: TGTGCCAGCAGCTGGGCGGCGGCAAATGAGCAGTTCTTC
CDR3 protein: CASSWAAANEQFF

D gene: TRBD1
V gene: TRBV2
J gene: TRBJ1-4
clone size: -
CDR3 length: 16
CDR3 DNA: TGTGCCAGCAGAAGATCGTCGGGACAGGGTAATGAAAAACTGTTTTTT
CDR3 protein: CASRRSSGQGNEKLFF

D gene: TRBD2
V gene: TRBV5-1
J gene: TRBJ2-7
clone size: once
CDR3 length: 15
CDR3 DNA: TGCGCCAGCAGCCTGCCTAGCGGGATGGCCTACGAGCAGTACTTC
CDR3 protein: CASSLPSGMAYEQYF

D gene: -
V gene: TRBV2
J gene: TRBJ1-5
clone size: -
CDR3 length: 13
CDR3 DNA: TGTGCCAGCAGTGAAAGTAGAATCCAGCCCCAGCATTTT
CDR3 protein: CASSESRIQPQHF

D gene: -
V gene: TRBV28
J gene: TRBJ2-7
clone size: -
CDR3 length: 16
CDR3 DNA: TGTGCCAGCATCCGGGGCGATCAGGGACCGACTAACGAGCAGTACTTC
CDR3 protein: CASIRGDQGPTNEQYF

D gene: TRBD2
V gene: TRBV9
J gene: TRBJ2-3
clone size: -
CDR3 length: 19
CDR3 DNA: TGTGCCAGCAGCGTAGGAATCCTCGGGCTAGCGGGACGGGAGGATACGCAGTATTTT
CDR3 protein: CASSVGILGLAGREDTQYF

D gene: -
V gene: TRBV29-1
J gene: TRBJ1-1
clone size: -
CDR3 length: 13
CDR3 DNA: TGCAGCTCCTGGGGGGGGCAGGGCACTGAAGCTTTCTTT
CDR3 protein: CSSWGGQGTEAFF

D gene: -
V gene: TRBV29-1
J gene: TRBJ1-1
clone size: once
CDR3 length: 16
CDR3 DNA: TGCAGCGTCCGGGACCCCGGAGGGAGGAGTAACACTGAAGCTTTCTTT
CDR3 protein: CSVRDPGGRSNTEAFF

D gene: TRBD1
V gene: TRBV7-9
J gene: TRBJ1-5
clone size: -
CDR3 length: 15
CDR3 DNA: TGTGCCAGCAGCCCGATCGGACAGGGCAATCAGCCCCAGCATTTT
CDR3 protein: CASSPIGQGNQPQHF

D gene: TRBD1
V gene: TRBV4-1
J gene: TRBJ1-5
clone size: once
CDR3 length: 13
CDR3 DNA: TGCGCCAGCAGCGGACAGGTTTATCAGCCCCAGCATTTT
CDR3 protein: CASSGQVYQPQHF

D gene: -
V gene: TRBV6-1
J gene: TRBJ1-1
clone size: few
CDR3 length: 14
CDR3 DNA: TGTGCCAGCAGTGAAGCAGGAGGGGCCACTGAAGCTTTCTTT
CDR3 protein: CASSEAGGATEAFF

D gene: -
V gene: TRBV6-5
J gene: TRBJ2-3
clone size: -
CDR3 length: 13
CDR3 DNA: TGTGCCAGCAAATCAGGGGCGACAGATACGCAGTATTTT
CDR3 protein: CASKSGATDTQYF

D gene: TRBD2
V gene: TRBV27
J gene: TRBJ2-7
clone size: -
CDR3 length: 16
CDR3 DNA: TGTGCCAGCAGTTTATCTAGCGGGAGGGCCAAGAACGAGCAGTACTTC
CDR3 protein: CASSLSSGRAKNEQYF

D gene: TRBD2
V gene: TRBV7-6
J gene: TRBJ2-1
clone size: few
CDR3 length: 17
CDR3 DNA: TGTGCCAGCAGCTTAGGCCCTAGCGGGAGTAGGTACAATGAGCAGTTCTTC
CDR3 protein: CASSLGPSGSRYNEQFF

D gene: -
V gene: TRBV2
J gene: TRBJ2-3
clone size: -
CDR3 length: 16
CDR3 DNA: TGTGCCAGCAGTGAATGGGCGGTAGATAGCACAGATACGCAGTATTTT
CDR3 protein: CASSEWAVDSTDTQYF

D gene: -
V gene: TRBV28
J gene: TRBJ1-2
clone size: -
CDR3 length: 18
CDR3 DNA: TGTGCCAGCAGTTTATACTCATATTTAGGGGATAGAACCTATGGCTACACCTTC
CDR3 protein: CASSLYSYLGDRTYGYTF

D gene: -
V gene: TRBV6-5
J gene: TRBJ2-7
clone size: -
CDR3 length: 15
CDR3 DNA: TGTGCCAGCAGTTACTTGGGGGACGGATCCTACGAGCAGTACTTC
CDR3 protein: CASSYLGDGSYEQYF

D gene: -
V gene: TRBV5-1
J gene: TRBJ1-1
clone size: -
CDR3 length: 13
CDR3 DNA: TGCGCCAGCAGCTCGCAGGGTGACACTGAAGCTTTCTTT
CDR3 protein: CASSSQGDTEAFF

D gene: TRBD1
V gene: TRBV18
J gene: TRBJ2-3
clone size: -
CDR3 length: 13
CDR3 DNA: TGTGCCAGCTCACCTCAGACAGGGGGCGACCAGTATTTT
CDR3 protein: CASSPQTGGDQYF

D gene: -
V gene: TRBV28
J gene: TRBJ1-2
clone size: few
CDR3 length: 14
CDR3 DNA: TGTGCCAGCAGTCCAATGCCAGGGTCGGGTGGCTACACCTTC
CDR3 protein: CASSPMPGSGGYTF

D gene: -
V gene: TRBV9
J gene: TRBJ1-5
clone size: -
CDR3 length: 15
CDR3 DNA: TGTGCCAGCAGCGTTGGAGGAGGGGCCAATCAGCCCCAGCATTTT
CDR3 protein: CASSVGGGANQPQHF

D gene: -
V gene: TRBV7-9
J gene: TRBJ2-7
clone size: -
CDR3 length: 14
CDR3 DNA: TGTGCCAGCACCCGTAGTGGTGAGTCGTACGAGCAGTACTTC
CDR3 protein: CASTRSGESYEQYF

D gene: TRBD1
V gene: TRBV2
J gene: TRBJ1-5
clone size: few
CDR3 length: 15
CDR3 DNA: TGTGCCAGCAGTGCGACAGGGAGCATCAATCAGCCCCAGCATTTT
CDR3 protein: CASSATGSINQPQHF

D gene: TRBD1
V gene: TRBV5-1
J gene: TRBJ1-4
clone size: -
CDR3 length: 13
CDR3 DNA: TGCGCCAGCAGCGGGGGACAGCAAGAAAAACTGTTTTTT
CDR3 protein: CASSGGQQEKLFF